A selection of T cell receptor beta chains follows, all from one sample in a study of patients and donors after allogeneic stem cell transplantation. TCRdb independently ran MiXCR on the RT-PCR reads; one entry per CDR3 protein. There are some 150,000 distinct CDR3 sequences in the sample; approximately 40% occur only once, and roughly 50% lies in the top ten. Sequencing was performed on blood, either unsorted or a sorted T cell fraction (not recorded which). The source of these receptors is a human donor who was either an allogeneic HSCT recipient or a stem cell or donor lymphocyte infusion donor (not recorded which). It is not recorded whose cells these are; they may come from a transplant donor. Each CDR3 is given with its conserved first and last residue. The D gene is left open where the match is weak. Expanded clones are given a class, and other clones once, few, many or no size at all.

CDR3 DNA	CDR3 protein	D gene	clone size	V gene	J gene
TGTGCCAGCACCGCGAGGAACAGGGGCATCAATGAGCAGTTCTTC	CASTARNRGINEQFF	TRBD1	NA	TRBV28	TRBJ2-1
TGTGCCAGCAGCGCCTTGGGTCCTTATGGCTACACCTTC	CASSALGPYGYTF	NA	NA	TRBV6-1	TRBJ1-2
TGTGCCAGCAGTCCCCGGGTCCTAAAGGAGGGCTACACCTTC	CASSPRVLKEGYTF	NA	few	TRBV27	TRBJ1-2
TGTGCCACCAGTGATTTGGTGACAGGGTCATCTGGAAACACCATATATTTT	CATSDLVTGSSGNTIYF	TRBD1	NA	TRBV24-1	TRBJ1-3
TGTGCCTGGAGTGTCGCCAGCCCTCTTCCAGGGAACACTGAAGCTTTCTTT	CAWSVASPLPGNTEAFF	NA	few	TRBV30	TRBJ1-1
TGTGCCAGCAGCCGGAACGGGGCCGAGGGCTACACCTTC	CASSRNGAEGYTF	NA	NA	TRBV7-6	TRBJ1-2
TGTGCCAGCAGCGAGGCAGGCCATAACTACGAGCAGTACTTC	CASSEAGHNYEQYF	NA	few	TRBV12-3/TRBV12-4	TRBJ2-7
TGTGCCAGCAGTCCCCGGGTCCCCAGGGTATCTACCTATGGCTACACCTTC	CASSPRVPRVSTYGYTF	NA	few	TRBV12-3/TRBV12-4	TRBJ1-2
TGTGCCAGCAGCCAAGTCTACAGGGGAGGACCAGGGGAAAAACTGTTTTTT	CASSQVYRGGPGEKLFF	TRBD1	NA	TRBV3-1	TRBJ1-4
TGTGCCAGCAGTTTAAGGGGGACAGGGGGCCGCGGCTACACCTTC	CASSLRGTGGRGYTF	TRBD1	few	TRBV12-3/TRBV12-4	TRBJ1-2
TGTGCCAGCAGCGCCAACAGGGGGAGAGTGAGCACAGATACGCAGTATTTT	CASSANRGRVSTDTQYF	TRBD1	few	TRBV9	TRBJ2-3
TGTGCCAGCAGTCAGCCATGGACAGGGGGCTACGAAGGCACTGAAGCTTTCTTT	CASSQPWTGGYEGTEAFF	TRBD1	NA	TRBV12-3/TRBV12-4	TRBJ1-1
TGCAGTGCCCCGGACAGGAGCAATCAGCCCCAGCATTTT	CSAPDRSNQPQHF	TRBD1	NA	TRBV20-1	TRBJ1-5
TGTGCCACCAGCGGCTCCCCCAATCAGCCCCAGCATTTT	CATSGSPNQPQHF	NA	NA	TRBV15	TRBJ1-5
TGCAGTGCTCCGGCGGGGAGTGGGGCTAACTATGGCTACACCTTC	CSAPAGSGANYGYTF	NA	NA	TRBV20-1	TRBJ1-2
TGCGCCAGCAGCCAAGTACGAGTTCCAGATACGCAGTATTTT	CASSQVRVPDTQYF	NA	NA	TRBV4-3	TRBJ2-3
TGTGCCAGCAGTTTAGCCAGGACGGGTTCACCCCTCCACTTT	CASSLARTGSPLHF	NA	NA	TRBV12-3/TRBV12-4	TRBJ1-6
TGTGCTAGCAGCCCCCAGGGGCTAGCGAACGATGAGCAGTTCTTC	CASSPQGLANDEQFF	NA	few	TRBV7-7	TRBJ2-1
TGTGCCAGCAGTGAGGCGGGATTTGGAAACACCATATATTTT	CASSEAGFGNTIYF	NA	few	TRBV25-1	TRBJ1-3
TGCAGTGCTGATCCCTTAGGGACGGGTGAAGCTTTCTTT	CSADPLGTGEAFF	NA	few	TRBV20-1	TRBJ1-1
TGTGCCAGCAGTGCGCCGAACAGGGGGAGAACTGAAGCTTTCTTT	CASSAPNRGRTEAFF	TRBD1	many	TRBV6-5	TRBJ1-1
TGTGCCAGCAGTGACAGGAAGGGGACAGAATACAATGAGCAGTTCTTC	CASSDRKGTEYNEQFF	TRBD1	NA	TRBV6-4	TRBJ2-1